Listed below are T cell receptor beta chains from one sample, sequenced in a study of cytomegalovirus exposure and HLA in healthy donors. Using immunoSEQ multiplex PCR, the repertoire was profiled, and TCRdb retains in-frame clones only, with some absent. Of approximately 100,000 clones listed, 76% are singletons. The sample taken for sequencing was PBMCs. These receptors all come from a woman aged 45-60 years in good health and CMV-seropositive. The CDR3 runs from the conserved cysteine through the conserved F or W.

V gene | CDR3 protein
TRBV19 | CASSLTGNTEAFF
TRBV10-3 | CAISDEDEQFF
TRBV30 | CAWSWRGGNQPQHF
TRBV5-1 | CASSLSPRASNYEQYF
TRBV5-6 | CASSFTGSSEQYF
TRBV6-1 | CASTVSTSNNEQFF
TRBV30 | CAWSVVAYGYTF
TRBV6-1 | CASSEADSRYSNQPQHF
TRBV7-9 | CASSLTVETQYF
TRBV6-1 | CASSEYRGHGYTF
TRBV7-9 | CASSPPPRQASRKTEAFF
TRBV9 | CASSRAAEGVWPQHF
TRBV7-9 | CASSSGQGREQYF
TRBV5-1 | CASSWLDRGQSGYTF
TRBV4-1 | CASSQGSGGPDTQYF
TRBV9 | CASSLGGSSYEQYF
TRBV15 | CATRADRRGTEAFF